This note documents a single T cell receptor (beta chain) sequence. Its antigen is undetermined. The CDR3 runs to 13 residues. V lost 1 base and J lost 3, with 7 bases in between. Germline CDR1 is MNHNS and CDR2 is SASEGT. This specimen comes from a study of T cell responses to AZD1222 COVID-19 vaccine. Study-wide results and caveats: Dominant CD4 TCR responses targeted spike regions 160-218 and 743-854. At study baseline, merely six AZD1222 recipients were seropositive.

Assay: immunoSEQ multiplex PCR; the TCRdb copy retains only in-frame clones and omits some. The data hold 54,000 or so clones, with roughly 85% observed a single time. This chain connects TRBV6-1 to TRBJ2-7; D uncertain. The sequenced sample was peripheral blood, obtained on day 0 of AZD1222 vaccination. This TCR was sampled from an adult in good health. The CDR3 loop is CASSEGEHYEQYF. CDR3 nucleotides: TGTGCCAGCAGTGAAGGCGAGCACTACGAGCAGTACTTC.